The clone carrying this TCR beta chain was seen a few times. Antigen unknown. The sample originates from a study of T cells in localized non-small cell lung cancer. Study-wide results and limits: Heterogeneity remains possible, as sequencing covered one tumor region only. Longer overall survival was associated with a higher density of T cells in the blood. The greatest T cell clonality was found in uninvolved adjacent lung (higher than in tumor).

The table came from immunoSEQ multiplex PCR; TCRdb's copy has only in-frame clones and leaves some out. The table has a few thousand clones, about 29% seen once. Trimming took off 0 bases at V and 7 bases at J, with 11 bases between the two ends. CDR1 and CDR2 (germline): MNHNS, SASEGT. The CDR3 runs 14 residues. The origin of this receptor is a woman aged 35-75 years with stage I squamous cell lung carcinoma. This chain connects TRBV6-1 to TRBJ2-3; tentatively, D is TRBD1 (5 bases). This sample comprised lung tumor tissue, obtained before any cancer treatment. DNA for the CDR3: TGTGCCAGCAGTGAAGCGCAAGGGGTAAATACGCAGTATTTT. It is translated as CASSEAQGVNTQYF.